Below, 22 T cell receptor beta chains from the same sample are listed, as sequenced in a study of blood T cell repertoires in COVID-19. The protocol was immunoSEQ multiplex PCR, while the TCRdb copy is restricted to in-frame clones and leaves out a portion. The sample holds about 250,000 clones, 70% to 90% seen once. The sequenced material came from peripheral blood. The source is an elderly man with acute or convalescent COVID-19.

In DNA, the CDR3 is TGTGCCAGAAGCTTAGGAATCGGTGTCGGGGACAGGGGATACGAGCAGTACTTC. Protein: CARSLGIGVGDRGYEQYF. The chain employs TRBV7-5 and TRBJ2-7; the DNA was not compared with TRBD1, the D call given in the table. TRBV7-5 is a pseudogene segment. CDR3 size: 18 residues.

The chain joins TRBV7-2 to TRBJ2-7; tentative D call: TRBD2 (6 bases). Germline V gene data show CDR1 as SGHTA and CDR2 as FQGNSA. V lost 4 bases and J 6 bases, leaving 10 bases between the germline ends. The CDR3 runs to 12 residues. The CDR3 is CASSWRRGEQYF. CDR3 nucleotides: TGTGCCAGCAGCTGGCGGAGGGGCGAGCAGTACTTC.

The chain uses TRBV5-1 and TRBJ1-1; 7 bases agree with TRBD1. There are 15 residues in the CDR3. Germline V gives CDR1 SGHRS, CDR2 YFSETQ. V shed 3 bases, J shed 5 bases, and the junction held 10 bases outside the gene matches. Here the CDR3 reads CASSSPSSRGTEAFF. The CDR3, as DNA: TGCGCCAGCAGCTCCCCTTCTTCCAGGGGGACTGAAGCTTTCTTT. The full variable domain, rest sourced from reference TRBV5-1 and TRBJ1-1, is KAGVTQTPRYLIKTRGQQVTLSCSPISGHRSVSWYQQTPGQGLQFLFEYFSETQRNKGNFPGRFSGRQFSNSRSEMNVSTLELGDSALYLCASSSPSSRGTEAFFGQGTRLTVV.

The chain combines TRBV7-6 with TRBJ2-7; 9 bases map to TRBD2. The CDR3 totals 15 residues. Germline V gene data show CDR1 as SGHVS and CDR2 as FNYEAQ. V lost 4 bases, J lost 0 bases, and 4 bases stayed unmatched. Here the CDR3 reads CASSSLAGSSYEQYF. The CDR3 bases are TGTGCCAGCAGCTCCCTAGCGGGGAGCTCCTACGAGCAGTACTTC.

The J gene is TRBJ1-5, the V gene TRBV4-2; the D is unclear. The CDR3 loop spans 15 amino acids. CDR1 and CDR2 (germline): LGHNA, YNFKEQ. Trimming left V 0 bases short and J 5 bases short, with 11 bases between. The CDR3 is CASSQDSGEDQPQHF. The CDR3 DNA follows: TGTGCCAGCAGCCAAGATAGCGGGGAAGATCAGCCCCAGCATTTT.

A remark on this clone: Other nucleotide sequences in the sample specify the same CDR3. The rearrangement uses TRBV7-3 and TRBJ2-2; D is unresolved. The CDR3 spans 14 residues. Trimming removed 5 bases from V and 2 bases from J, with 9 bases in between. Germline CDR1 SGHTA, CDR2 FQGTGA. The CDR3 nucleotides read TGTGCCAGCAGCCCTCAACAAAACACCGGGGAGCTGTTTTTT. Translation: CASSPQQNTGELFF.

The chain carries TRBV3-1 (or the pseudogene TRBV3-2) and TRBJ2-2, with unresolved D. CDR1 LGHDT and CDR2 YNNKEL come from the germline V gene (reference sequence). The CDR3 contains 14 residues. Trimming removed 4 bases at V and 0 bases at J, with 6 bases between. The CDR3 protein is CASSLSSNTGELFF. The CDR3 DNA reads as TGTGCCAGCAGCCTCTCCTCGAACACCGGGGAGCTGTTTTTT.

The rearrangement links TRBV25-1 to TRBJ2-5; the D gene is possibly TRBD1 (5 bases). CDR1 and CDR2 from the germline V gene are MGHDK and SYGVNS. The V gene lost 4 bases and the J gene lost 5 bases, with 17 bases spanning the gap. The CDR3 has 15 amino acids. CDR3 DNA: TGTGCCAGCAGTGGCACTTGGGGCGGTGGGGAGACCCAGTACTTC. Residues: CASSGTWGGGETQYF.

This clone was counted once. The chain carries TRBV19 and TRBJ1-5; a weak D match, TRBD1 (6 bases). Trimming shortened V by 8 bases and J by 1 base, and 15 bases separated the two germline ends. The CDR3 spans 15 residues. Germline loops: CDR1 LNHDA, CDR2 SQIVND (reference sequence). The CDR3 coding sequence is TGTGCCAGTCAAGAACAGGGCCGAAGCAATCAGCCCCAGCATTTT. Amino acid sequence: CASQEQGRSNQPQHF.

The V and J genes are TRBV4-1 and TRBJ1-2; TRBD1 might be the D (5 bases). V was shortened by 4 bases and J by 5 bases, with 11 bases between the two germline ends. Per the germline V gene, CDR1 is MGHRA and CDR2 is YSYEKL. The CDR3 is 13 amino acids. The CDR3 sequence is CASSPQDGYGYTF. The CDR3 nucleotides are TGCGCCAGCAGCCCACAGGATGGGTATGGCTACACCTTC.

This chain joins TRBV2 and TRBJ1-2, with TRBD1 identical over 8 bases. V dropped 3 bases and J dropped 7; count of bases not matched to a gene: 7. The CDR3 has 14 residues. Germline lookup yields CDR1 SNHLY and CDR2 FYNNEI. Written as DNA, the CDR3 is TGTGCCAGCAGTGATTATCAGGGGGCGGTTGGCTACACCTTC. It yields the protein CASSDYQGAVGYTF.

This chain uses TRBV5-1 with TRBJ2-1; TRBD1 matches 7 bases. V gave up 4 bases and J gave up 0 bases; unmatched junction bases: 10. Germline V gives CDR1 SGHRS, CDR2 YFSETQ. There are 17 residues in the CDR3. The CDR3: CASSAGRGRSSYNEQFF. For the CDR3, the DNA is TGCGCCAGCAGCGCTGGAAGGGGGCGTAGCTCCTACAATGAGCAGTTCTTC.

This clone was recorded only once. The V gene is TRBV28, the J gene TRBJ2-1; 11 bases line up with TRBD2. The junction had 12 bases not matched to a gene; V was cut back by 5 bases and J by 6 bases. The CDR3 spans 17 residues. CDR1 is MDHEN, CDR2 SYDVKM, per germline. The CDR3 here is CASSPPPLAGGPNEQFF. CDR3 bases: TGTGCCAGCAGTCCCCCCCCTCTAGCGGGAGGACCCAATGAGCAGTTCTTC.

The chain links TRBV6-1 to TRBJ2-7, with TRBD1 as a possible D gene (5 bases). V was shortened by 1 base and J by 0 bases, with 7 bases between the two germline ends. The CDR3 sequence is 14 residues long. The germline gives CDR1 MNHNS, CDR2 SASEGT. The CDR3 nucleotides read TGTGCCAGCAGTGAAGGGCAGGGCTCCTACGAGCAGTACTTC. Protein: CASSEGQGSYEQYF.

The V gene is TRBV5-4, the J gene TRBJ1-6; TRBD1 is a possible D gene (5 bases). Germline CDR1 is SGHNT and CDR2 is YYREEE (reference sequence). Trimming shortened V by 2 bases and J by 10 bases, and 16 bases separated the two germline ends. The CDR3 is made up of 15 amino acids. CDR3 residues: CASSFLGRVNSPLHF. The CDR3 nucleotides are TGTGCCAGCAGCTTTCTGGGCAGGGTTAACTCACCCCTCCACTTT.

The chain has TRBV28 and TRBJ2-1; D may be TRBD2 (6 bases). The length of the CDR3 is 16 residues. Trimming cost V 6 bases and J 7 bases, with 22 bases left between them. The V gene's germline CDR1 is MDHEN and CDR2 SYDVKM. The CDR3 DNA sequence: TGTGCCAGCAGCCGTCAGCGGGTCCGCCCACCAAATGAGCAGTTCTTC. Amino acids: CASSRQRVRPPNEQFF.

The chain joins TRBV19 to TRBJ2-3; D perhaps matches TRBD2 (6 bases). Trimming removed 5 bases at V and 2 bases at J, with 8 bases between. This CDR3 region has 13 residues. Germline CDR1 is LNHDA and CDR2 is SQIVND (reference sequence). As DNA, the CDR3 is TGTGCCAGTAGTCTAGCGTACACAGATACGCAGTATTTT. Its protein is CASSLAYTDTQYF.

CDR3 loop: CASLAGGPIDTQYF. CDR3 DNA sequence: TGTGCCAGCCTAGCGGGAGGGCCAATAGATACGCAGTATTTT. The chain joins TRBV2 to TRBJ2-3; 12 nucleotides align to TRBD2. V was pared by 8 bases and J by 5 bases, with 5 bases of the junction left unmatched. Germline assignment: CDR1 SNHLY and CDR2 FYNNEI. This CDR3 contains 14 residues.

The chain's CDR3 is CASTISGGVYGYTF. CDR3 DNA: TGTGCCAGCACTATTTCGGGAGGGGTCTATGGCTACACCTTC. The chain joins TRBV5-6 to TRBJ1-2; D is perhaps TRBD1 (5 bases). The CDR3 covers 14 residues. Germline CDR1 reads SGHDT; CDR2 reads YYEEEE. V lost 6 bases and J lost 4, with 16 bases in between.

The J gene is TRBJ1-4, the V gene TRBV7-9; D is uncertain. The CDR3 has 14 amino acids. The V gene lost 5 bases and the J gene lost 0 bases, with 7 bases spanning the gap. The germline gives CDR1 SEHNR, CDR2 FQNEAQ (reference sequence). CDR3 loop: CASSQQATNEKLFF. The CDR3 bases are TGTGCCAGCAGCCAACAAGCAACTAATGAAAAACTGTTTTTT. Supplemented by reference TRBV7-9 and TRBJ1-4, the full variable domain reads DTGVSQNPRHKITKRGQNVTFRCDPISEHNRLYWYRQTLGQGPEFLTYFQNEAQLEKSRLLSDRFSAERPKGSFSTLEIQRTEQGDSAMYLCASSQQATNEKLFFGSGTQLSVL.

DNA for the CDR3: TGTGCCAGCAGCCGCGGCAGGGTTTCCGGGGCCAACGTCCTGACTTTC. Translation: CASSRGRVSGANVLTF. The rearrangement links TRBV7-9 to TRBJ2-6, with D perhaps matching TRBD1 (5 bases). The V gene lost 5 bases and the J gene lost 4 bases, with 15 bases spanning the gap. Germline CDR1 and CDR2: SEHNR and FQNEAQ (reference sequence). The CDR3 covers 16 residues.

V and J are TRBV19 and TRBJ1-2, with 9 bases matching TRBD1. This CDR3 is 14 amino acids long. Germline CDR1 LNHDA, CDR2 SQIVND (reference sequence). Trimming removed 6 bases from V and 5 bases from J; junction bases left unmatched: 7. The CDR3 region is CASRPDRGSYGYTF. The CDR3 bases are TGTGCCAGTAGACCGGACAGGGGAAGTTATGGCTACACCTTC.